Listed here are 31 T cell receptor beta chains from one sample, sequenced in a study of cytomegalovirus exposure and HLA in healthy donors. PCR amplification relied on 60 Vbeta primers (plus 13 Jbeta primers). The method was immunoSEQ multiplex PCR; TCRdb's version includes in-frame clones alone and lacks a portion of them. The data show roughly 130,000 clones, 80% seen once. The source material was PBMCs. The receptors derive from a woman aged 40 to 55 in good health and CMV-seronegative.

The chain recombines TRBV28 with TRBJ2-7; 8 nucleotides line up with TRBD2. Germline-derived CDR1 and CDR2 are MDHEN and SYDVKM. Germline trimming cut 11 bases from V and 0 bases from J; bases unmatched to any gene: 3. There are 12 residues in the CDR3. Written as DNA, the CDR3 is TGTGCCTCACTAGCGGACTCCTACGAGCAGTACTTC. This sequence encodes CASLADSYEQYF.

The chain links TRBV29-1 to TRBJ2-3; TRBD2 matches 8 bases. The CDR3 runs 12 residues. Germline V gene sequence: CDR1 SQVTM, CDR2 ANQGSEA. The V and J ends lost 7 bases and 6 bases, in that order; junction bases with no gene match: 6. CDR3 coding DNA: TGCAGCGCGGGACTAGTCGCGGATACGCAGTATTTT. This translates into CSAGLVADTQYF.

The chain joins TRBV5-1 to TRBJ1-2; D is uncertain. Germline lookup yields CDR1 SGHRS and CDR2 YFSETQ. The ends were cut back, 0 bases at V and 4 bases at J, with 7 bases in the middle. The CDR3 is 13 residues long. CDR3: CASSLDQFYGYTF. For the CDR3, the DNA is TGCGCCAGCAGCTTGGATCAGTTCTATGGCTACACCTTC.

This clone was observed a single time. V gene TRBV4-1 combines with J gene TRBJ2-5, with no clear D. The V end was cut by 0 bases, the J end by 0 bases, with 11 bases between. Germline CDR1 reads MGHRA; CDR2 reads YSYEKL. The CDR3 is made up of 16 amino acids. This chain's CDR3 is CASSQDTTDYQETQYF. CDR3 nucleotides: TGCGCCAGCAGCCAAGACACCACAGATTACCAAGAGACCCAGTACTTC.

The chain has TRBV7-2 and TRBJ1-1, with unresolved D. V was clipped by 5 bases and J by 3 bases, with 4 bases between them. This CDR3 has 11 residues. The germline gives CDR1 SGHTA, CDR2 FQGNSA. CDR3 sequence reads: CASSRDTEAFF. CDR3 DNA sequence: TGTGCCAGCAGCCGGGACACTGAAGCTTTCTTT.

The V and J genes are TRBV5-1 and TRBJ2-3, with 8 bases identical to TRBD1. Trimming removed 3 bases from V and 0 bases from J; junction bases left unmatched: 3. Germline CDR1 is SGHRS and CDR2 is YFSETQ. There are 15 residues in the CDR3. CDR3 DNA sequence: TGCGCCAGCAGCTACCGGGACAGGAGCACAGATACGCAGTATTTT. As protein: CASSYRDRSTDTQYF.

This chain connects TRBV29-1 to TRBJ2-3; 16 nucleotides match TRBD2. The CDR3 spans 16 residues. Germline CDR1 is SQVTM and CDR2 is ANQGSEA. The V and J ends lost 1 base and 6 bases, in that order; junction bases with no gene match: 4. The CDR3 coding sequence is TGCAGCGTTGAAGGGGGACTAGCGGGAGGGTTGGATACGCAGTATTTT. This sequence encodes CSVEGGLAGGLDTQYF.

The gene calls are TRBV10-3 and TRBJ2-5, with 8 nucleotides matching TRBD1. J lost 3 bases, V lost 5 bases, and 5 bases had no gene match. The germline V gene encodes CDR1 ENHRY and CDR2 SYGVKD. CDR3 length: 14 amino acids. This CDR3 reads CAISPSTGEETQYF. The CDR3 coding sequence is TGTGCCATCAGTCCATCGACAGGGGAAGAGACCCAGTACTTC.

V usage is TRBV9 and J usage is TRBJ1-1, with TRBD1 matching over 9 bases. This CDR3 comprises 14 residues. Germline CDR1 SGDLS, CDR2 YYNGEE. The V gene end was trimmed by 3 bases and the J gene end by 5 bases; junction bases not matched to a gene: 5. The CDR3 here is CASSEGQGTTEAFF. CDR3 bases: TGTGCCAGCAGCGAGGGACAGGGTACGACTGAAGCTTTCTTT.

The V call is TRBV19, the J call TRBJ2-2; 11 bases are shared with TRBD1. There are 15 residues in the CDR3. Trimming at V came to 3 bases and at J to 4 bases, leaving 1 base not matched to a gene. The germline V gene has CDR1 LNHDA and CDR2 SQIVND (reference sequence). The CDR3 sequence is CASSMGTGGTGELFF. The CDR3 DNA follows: TGTGCCAGTAGTATGGGGACAGGGGGCACCGGGGAGCTGTTTTTT.

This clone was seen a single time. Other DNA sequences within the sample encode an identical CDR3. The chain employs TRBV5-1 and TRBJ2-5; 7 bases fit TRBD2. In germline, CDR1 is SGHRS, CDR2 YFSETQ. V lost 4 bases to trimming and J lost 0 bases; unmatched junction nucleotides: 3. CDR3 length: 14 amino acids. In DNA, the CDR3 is TGCGCCAGCAGCCCCGGGACTAACCAAGAGACCCAGTACTTC. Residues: CASSPGTNQETQYF.

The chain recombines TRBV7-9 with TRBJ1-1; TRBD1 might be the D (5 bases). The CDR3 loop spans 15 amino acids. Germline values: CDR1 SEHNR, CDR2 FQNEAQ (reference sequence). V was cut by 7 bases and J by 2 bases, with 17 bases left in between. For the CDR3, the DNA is TGTGCCAGCACCCATTCGGGGGAGCAAAACACTGAAGCTTTCTTT. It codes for CASTHSGEQNTEAFF.

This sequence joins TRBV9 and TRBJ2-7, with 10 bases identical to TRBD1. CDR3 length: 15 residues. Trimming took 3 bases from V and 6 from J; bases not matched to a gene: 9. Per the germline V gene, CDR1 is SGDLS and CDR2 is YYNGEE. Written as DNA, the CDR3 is TGTGCCAGCAGCGCGTCATGGGGACAGGGGTTCGAGCAGTACTTC. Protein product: CASSASWGQGFEQYF.

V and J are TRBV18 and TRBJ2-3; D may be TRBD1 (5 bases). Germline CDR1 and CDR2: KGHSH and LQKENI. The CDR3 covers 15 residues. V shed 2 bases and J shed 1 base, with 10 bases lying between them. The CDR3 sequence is CASSPKRGGTDTQYF. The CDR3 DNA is TGTGCCAGCTCACCAAAAAGGGGTGGCACAGATACGCAGTATTTT.

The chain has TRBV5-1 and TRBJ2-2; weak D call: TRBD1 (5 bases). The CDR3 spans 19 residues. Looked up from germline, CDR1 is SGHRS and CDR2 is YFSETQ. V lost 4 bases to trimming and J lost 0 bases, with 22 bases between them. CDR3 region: CASSADPRGFAANTGELFF. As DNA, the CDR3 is TGCGCCAGCAGCGCCGACCCTAGGGGATTCGCTGCGAACACCGGGGAGCTGTTTTTT.

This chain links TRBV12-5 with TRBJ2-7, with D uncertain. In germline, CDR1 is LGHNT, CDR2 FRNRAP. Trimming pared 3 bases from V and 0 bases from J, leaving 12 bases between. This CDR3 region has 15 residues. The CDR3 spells CASGLFQLSSYEQYF. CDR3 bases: TGTGCTAGTGGTTTATTTCAGTTAAGCTCCTACGAGCAGTACTTC.

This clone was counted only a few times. This chain's CDR3 is CASSPLGASVLKGSYNEQFF. CDR3 nucleotide sequence: TGTGCCAGCAGCCCCCTCGGGGCTAGCGTCCTAAAGGGCTCCTACAATGAGCAGTTCTTC. The chain combines TRBV9 with TRBJ2-1, with D perhaps matching TRBD2 (6 bases). V lost 4 bases to trimming and J lost 0 bases, with 26 bases between them. Germline V gene data show CDR1 as SGDLS and CDR2 as YYNGEE. The CDR3 is 20 residues long.

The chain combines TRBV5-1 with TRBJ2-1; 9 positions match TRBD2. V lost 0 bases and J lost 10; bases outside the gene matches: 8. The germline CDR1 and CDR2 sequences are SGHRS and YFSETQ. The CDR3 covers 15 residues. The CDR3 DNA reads TGCGCCAGCAGCTTGGAGAATGTAGCGGGGGTGGAGCAGTTCTTC. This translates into CASSLENVAGVEQFF.

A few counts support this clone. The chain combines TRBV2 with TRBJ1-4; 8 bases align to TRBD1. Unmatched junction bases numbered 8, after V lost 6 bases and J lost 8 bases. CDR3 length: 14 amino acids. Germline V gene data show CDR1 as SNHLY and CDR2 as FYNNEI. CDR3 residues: CASRDRDIREKLFF. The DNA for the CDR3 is TGTGCCAGCAGGGACAGGGATATTAGAGAAAAACTGTTTTTT.

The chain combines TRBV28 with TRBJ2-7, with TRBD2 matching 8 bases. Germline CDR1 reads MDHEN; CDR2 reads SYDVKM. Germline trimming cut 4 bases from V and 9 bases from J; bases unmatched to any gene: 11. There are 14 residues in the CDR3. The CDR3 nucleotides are TGTGCCAGCAGTTCGGGAGGGCTAGAAAGGGGGCAGTACTTC. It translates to CASSSGGLERGQYF. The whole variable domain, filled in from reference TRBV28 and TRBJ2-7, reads DVKVTQSSRYLVKRTGEKVFLECVQDMDHENMFWYRQDPGLGLRLIYFSYDVKMKEKGDIPEGYSVSREKKERFSLILESASTNQTSMYLCASSSGGLERGQYFGPGTRLTVT.

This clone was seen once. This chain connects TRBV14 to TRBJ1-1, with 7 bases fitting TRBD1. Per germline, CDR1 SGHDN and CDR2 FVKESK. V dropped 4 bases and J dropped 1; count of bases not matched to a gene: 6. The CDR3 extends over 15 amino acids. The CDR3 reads CASSPWTGRNTEAFF. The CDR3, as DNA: TGTGCCAGCAGCCCCTGGACAGGCAGGAACACTGAAGCTTTCTTT.

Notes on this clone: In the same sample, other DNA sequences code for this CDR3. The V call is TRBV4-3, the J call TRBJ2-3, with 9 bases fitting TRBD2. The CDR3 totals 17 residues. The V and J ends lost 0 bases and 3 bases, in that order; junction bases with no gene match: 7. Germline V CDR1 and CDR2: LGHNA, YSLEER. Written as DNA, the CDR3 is TGCGCCAGCAGCCAAGAACGCGCGGGGGGGCCAACAGATACGCAGTATTTT. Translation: CASSQERAGGPTDTQYF.

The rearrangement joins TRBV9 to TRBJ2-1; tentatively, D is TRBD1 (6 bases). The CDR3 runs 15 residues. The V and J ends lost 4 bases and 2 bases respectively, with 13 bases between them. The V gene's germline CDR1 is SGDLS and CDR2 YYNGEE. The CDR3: CASSPRGTPYNEQFF. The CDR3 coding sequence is TGTGCCAGCAGCCCCCGTGGGACACCCTACAATGAGCAGTTCTTC.

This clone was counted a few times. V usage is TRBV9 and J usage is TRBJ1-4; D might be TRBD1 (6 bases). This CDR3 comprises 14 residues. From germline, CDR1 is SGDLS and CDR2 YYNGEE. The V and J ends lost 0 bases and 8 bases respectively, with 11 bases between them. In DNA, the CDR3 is TGTGCCAGCAGCGTAGGTCAGGGGCGGGAAAAACTGTTTTTT. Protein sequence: CASSVGQGREKLFF.

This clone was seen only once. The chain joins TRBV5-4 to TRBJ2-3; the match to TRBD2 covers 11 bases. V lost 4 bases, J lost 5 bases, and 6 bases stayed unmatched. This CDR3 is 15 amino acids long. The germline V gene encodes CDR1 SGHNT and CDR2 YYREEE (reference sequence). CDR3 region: CASSRTSGSEDTQYF. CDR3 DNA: TGTGCCAGCAGCCGAACTAGCGGGAGTGAAGATACGCAGTATTTT.

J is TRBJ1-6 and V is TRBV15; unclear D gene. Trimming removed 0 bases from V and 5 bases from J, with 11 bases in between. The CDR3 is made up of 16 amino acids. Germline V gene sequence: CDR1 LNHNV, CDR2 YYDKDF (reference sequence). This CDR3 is CATSRERGKNNSPLHF. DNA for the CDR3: TGTGCCACCAGCAGAGAGCGAGGGAAGAATAATTCACCCCTCCACTTT.

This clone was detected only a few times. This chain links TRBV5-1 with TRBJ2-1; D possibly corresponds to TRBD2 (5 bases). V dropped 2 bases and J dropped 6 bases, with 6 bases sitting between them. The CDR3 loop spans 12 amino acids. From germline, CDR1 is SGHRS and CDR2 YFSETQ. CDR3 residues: CASSFLANEQFF. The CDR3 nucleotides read TGCGCCAGCAGCTTTCTAGCCAATGAGCAGTTCTTC.

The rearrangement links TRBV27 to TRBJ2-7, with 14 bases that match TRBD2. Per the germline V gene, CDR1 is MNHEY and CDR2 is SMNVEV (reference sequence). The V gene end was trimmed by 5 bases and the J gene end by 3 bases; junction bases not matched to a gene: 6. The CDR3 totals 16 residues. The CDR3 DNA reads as TGTGCCAGCAGTCCCCGGACTAGCGGGGGGATCTACGAGCAGTACTTC. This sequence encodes CASSPRTSGGIYEQYF.

In nucleotides, the CDR3 is TGCGCCAGCAGCACCGGGACAGGGGAGGACGAGACCCAGTACTTC. Translating gives CASSTGTGEDETQYF. The chain uses TRBV5-1 and TRBJ2-5; 10 bases line up with TRBD1. Per germline, CDR1 SGHRS and CDR2 YFSETQ. The CDR3 spans 15 residues. J gave up 5 bases and V 4 bases, and 8 bases lay outside the gene matches.

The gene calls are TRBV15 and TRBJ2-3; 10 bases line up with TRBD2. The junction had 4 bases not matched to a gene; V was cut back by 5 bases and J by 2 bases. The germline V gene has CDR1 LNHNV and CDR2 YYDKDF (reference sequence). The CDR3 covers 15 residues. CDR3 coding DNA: TGTGCCACCAGCGGGAGCGGGAGGGCCACAGATACGCAGTATTTT. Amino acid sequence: CATSGSGRATDTQYF.

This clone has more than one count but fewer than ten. CDR3 loop: CASSARGEKLFF. As DNA, the CDR3 is TGCGCCAGCAGCGCCAGGGGTGAAAAACTGTTTTTT. V is TRBV5-1 and J is TRBJ1-4, with a tentative D call TRBD1 (6 bases). The CDR3 is made up of 12 amino acids. V lost 4 bases to trimming and J lost 7 bases, with 8 bases between them. Germline V lookup: CDR1 SGHRS, CDR2 YFSETQ.